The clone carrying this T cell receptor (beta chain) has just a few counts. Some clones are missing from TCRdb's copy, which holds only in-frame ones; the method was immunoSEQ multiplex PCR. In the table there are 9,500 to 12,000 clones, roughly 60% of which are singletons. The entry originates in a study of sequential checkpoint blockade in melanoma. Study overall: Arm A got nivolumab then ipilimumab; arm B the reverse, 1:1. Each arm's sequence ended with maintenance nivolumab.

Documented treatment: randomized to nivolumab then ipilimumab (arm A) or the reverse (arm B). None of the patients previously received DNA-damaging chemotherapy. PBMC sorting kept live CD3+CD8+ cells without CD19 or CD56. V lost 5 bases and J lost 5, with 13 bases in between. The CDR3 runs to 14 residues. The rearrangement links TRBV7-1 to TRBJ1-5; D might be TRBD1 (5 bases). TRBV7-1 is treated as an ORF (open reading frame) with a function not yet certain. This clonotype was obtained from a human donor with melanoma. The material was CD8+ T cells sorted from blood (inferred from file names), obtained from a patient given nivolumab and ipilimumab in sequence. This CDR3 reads CASSPDRTYQPQHF. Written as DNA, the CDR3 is TGTGCCAGCAGCCCCGACAGAACTTATCAGCCCCAGCATTTT.